What follows are 8 T cell receptor beta chains derived from one specimen sequenced in a study of spatial heterogeneity in lung cancer. TCRdb reprocessed the 5' RACE reads via MiXCR and lists one record per CDR3 protein. The table lists about 2,800 distinct CDR3 sequences, 9.5% to 14% of them singletons. Regarding the study as a whole: How many expanded intratumoral alpha and beta TCRs were present tracked the tumor mutation count, which was a count of nonsynonymous mutations.

Time point: sample taken at primary tumor resection. The antigens of these receptors remain unknown. The material sequenced was lung tumor tissue, taken at surgery. These receptors were obtained from a male donor with early-stage non-small cell lung cancer.

By share, this clonotype counts as medium-sized. The rearrangement links TRBV7-2 to TRBJ2-5; D unresolved. Germline V lookup: CDR1 SGHTA, CDR2 FQGNSA. V gave up 2 bases and J gave up 0 bases, with 10 bases separating them. CDR3 length equals 15 residues. The CDR3 bases are TGTGCCAGCAGCTTAAGGTTCCAGAACCAAGAGACCCAGTACTTC. It encodes CASSLRFQNQETQYF.

By share, this clonotype ranks as medium-sized. The chain employs TRBV30 and TRBJ2-5, with a tentative D call TRBD1 (5 bases). V was clipped by 2 bases and J by 1 base, with 11 bases between them. The CDR3 spans 14 residues. Looked up from germline, CDR1 is GTSNPN and CDR2 is SVGIG (reference sequence). CDR3 residues: CAWSHGALQETQYF. As DNA, the CDR3 is TGTGCCTGGAGTCATGGGGCTCTCCAAGAGACCCAGTACTTC.

The chain links TRBV29-1 to TRBJ2-4; tentatively, D is TRBD1 (5 bases). CDR3 length: 13 amino acids. The germline V gene encodes CDR1 SQVTM and CDR2 ANQGSEA. V was shortened by 0 bases and J by 5 bases, with 8 bases between the two germline ends. In DNA form, the CDR3 reads TGCAGCGTTGAAGAGGGCAGGGAAAACATTCAGTACTTC. It encodes CSVEEGRENIQYF. The full variable domain, completed using reference TRBV29-1 and TRBJ2-4, is SAVISQKPSRDICQRGTSLTIQCQVDSQVTMMFWYRQQPGQSLTLIATANQGSEATYESGFVIDKFPISRPNLTFSTLTVSNMSPEDSSIYLCSVEEGRENIQYFGAGTRLSVL.

Ten or more counts support this clonotype. This sequence joins TRBV6-5 and TRBJ2-6; perhaps D is TRBD1 or TRBD2 (6 bases each). This CDR3 is built from 15 residues. The V end was cut by 3 bases, the J end by 3 bases, with 9 bases between. CDR1 and CDR2 from the germline V gene are MNHEY and SVGAGI. CDR3 region: CASSYRGDGANVLTF. The DNA of the CDR3 is TGTGCCAGCAGTTATAGGGGGGATGGGGCCAACGTCCTGACTTTC.

This clonotype is medium-sized. V usage is TRBV7-9 and J usage is TRBJ1-6; 9 bases map to TRBD1. Germline trimming cut 5 bases from V and 3 bases from J; bases unmatched to any gene: 5. This CDR3 is built from 16 residues. Germline V gene data show CDR1 as SEHNR and CDR2 as FQNEAQ (reference sequence). The CDR3 loop reads CASSIGQGFYNSPLHF. The CDR3 coding sequence is TGTGCCAGCAGCATCGGACAGGGGTTCTATAATTCACCCCTCCACTTT.

The chain couples TRBV20-1 to TRBJ2-3; no definite D call. V was cut by 4 bases and J by 3 bases, with 5 bases left in between. CDR3 length: 11 amino acids. Germline V gene sequence: CDR1 DFQATT, CDR2 SNEGSKA (reference sequence). The CDR3 DNA follows: TGCAGTGCTATGGTGACAGATACGCAGTATTTT. The encoded protein is CSAMVTDTQYF.

This clonotype is medium-sized. The chain employs TRBV5-1 and TRBJ1-1; possibly TRBD1 for D (5 bases). Trimming pared 4 bases from V and 2 bases from J, leaving 9 bases between. In germline, CDR1 is SGHRS, CDR2 YFSETQ. This CDR3 has 13 residues. DNA of the CDR3: TGCGCCAGCAGCCCGACAGCAAACACTGAAGCTTTCTTT. It yields the protein CASSPTANTEAFF.

Relative to its sample, this clonotype is medium-sized. This chain connects TRBV18 to TRBJ1-1; 9 bases map to TRBD1. The J segment lost 0 bases and the V segment lost 4 bases, leaving 3 bases of the junction unmatched. Germline V gives CDR1 KGHSH, CDR2 LQKENI. The CDR3 sequence is 15 residues long. CDR3 loop: CASSHGDRVNTEAFF. As DNA, the CDR3 is TGTGCCAGCTCACATGGGGACAGGGTGAACACTGAAGCTTTCTTT.